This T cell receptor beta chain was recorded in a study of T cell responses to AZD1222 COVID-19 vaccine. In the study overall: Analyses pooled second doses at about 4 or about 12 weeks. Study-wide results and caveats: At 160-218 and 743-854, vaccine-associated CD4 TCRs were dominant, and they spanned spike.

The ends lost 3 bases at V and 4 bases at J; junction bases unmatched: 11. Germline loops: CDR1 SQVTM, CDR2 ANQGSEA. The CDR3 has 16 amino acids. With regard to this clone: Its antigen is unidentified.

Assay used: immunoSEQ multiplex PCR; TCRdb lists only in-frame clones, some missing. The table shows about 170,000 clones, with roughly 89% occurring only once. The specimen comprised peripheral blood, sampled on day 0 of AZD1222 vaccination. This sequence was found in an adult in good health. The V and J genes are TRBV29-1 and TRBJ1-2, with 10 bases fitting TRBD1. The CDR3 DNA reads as TGCAGCGTTGAGATAAAGGGACAGGGGATCGGCTATGGCTACACCTTC. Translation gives CSVEIKGQGIGYGYTF.